The rows below give T cell receptor beta chains drawn from one sample of a study of molecular identifiers for immune sequencing clone quantification. A single record per CDR3 protein comes from TCRdb applying MiXCR to the PCR reads. Found here are hundreds of thousands of distinct CDR3 sequences, 24% of them singletons; the top ten hold about 0.71%. The source material was naive CD8+ T cells from blood, with Jurkat cell RNA spiked in. Every receptor here comes from a human donor in good health. Some libraries in this study had Jurkat cell RNA spiked in. CDR3s include the opening cysteine and the closing phenylalanine or tryptophan. D genes are given only for firm matches. A clone size is listed for some rows: how often the clone was seen (once, few, many), or a class if it is expanded.

j_gene: TRBJ2-7; abundance: many; d_gene: -; v_gene: TRBV29-1; CDR3aa: CSVEVSGMGSPYEQYF; CDR3nt: TGCAGCGTTGAAGTCTCGGGGATGGGGAGTCCCTACGAGCAGTACTTC
j_gene: TRBJ1-1; abundance: -; d_gene: TRBD1; v_gene: TRBV10-3; CDR3aa: CTIRQGEGMNTEAFF; CDR3nt: TGTACCATCAGGCAGGGGGAGGGAATGAACACTGAAGCTTTCTTT
j_gene: TRBJ2-7; abundance: -; d_gene: -; v_gene: TRBV9; CDR3aa: CASSVGVGTYEQYF; CDR3nt: TGTGCCAGCAGCGTAGGGGTAGGAACCTACGAGCAGTACTTC
j_gene: TRBJ2-1; abundance: few; d_gene: TRBD2; v_gene: TRBV12-3/TRBV12-4; CDR3aa: CASSHPAGGPSF; CDR3nt: TGTGCCAGCAGCCACCCCGCGGGAGGGCCGTCCTTC
j_gene: TRBJ2-3; abundance: many; d_gene: TRBD2; v_gene: TRBV28; CDR3aa: CASSQRLAGFTGGTDTQYF; CDR3nt: TGTGCCAGCAGCCAAAGGCTAGCGGGCTTCACCGGGGGGACAGATACGCAGTATTTT
j_gene: TRBJ1-1; abundance: few; d_gene: -; v_gene: TRBV6-5; CDR3aa: CASSQNEQGGIWVDTEAFF; CDR3nt: TGTGCCAGCAGCCAAAACGAACAGGGAGGGATCTGGGTTGACACTGAAGCTTTCTTT
j_gene: TRBJ2-2; abundance: few; d_gene: TRBD1; v_gene: TRBV4-2; CDR3aa: CASSQDGQGDYAGELFF; CDR3nt: TGTGCCAGCAGCCAGGACGGACAGGGCGATTACGCCGGGGAGCTGTTTTTT
j_gene: TRBJ2-2; abundance: -; d_gene: TRBD2; v_gene: TRBV20-1; CDR3aa: CSARTSGRDTGGLFF; CDR3nt: TGCAGTGCTAGGACTAGCGGGAGGGACACCGGGGGGCTGTTTTTT
j_gene: TRBJ2-7; abundance: few; d_gene: TRBD1; v_gene: TRBV4-3; CDR3aa: CASSQGTGSLSYEQYF; CDR3nt: TGCGCCAGCAGCCAAGGGACAGGATCCCTTTCCTACGAGCAGTACTTC
j_gene: TRBJ2-5; abundance: many; d_gene: -; v_gene: TRBV13; CDR3aa: CASSLASGETQYF; CDR3nt: TGTGCCAGCAGCTTAGCTTCAGGGGAGACCCAGTACTTC
j_gene: TRBJ1-3; abundance: many; d_gene: -; v_gene: TRBV7-6; CDR3aa: CASSLSGAANTIYF; CDR3nt: TGTGCCAGCAGCTTATCCGGAGCAGCAAACACCATATATTTT
j_gene: TRBJ1-2; abundance: few; d_gene: -; v_gene: TRBV29-1; CDR3aa: CSVIPRGTNYGYTF; CDR3nt: TGCAGCGTTATCCCGCGGGGAACGAACTATGGCTACACCTTC
j_gene: TRBJ2-1; abundance: -; d_gene: TRBD1; v_gene: TRBV24-1; CDR3aa: CATSDRGQDWNEQFF; CDR3nt: TGTGCCACCAGTGACCGTGGACAGGATTGGAATGAGCAGTTCTTC
j_gene: TRBJ2-7; abundance: many; d_gene: -; v_gene: TRBV28; CDR3aa: CASSIPGPPYF; CDR3nt: TGTGCCAGCTCCATTCCGGGACCGCCGTACTTC
j_gene: TRBJ2-1; abundance: many; d_gene: TRBD1; v_gene: TRBV14; CDR3aa: CASSQDIGTGAYEQFF; CDR3nt: TGTGCCAGCAGCCAAGATATCGGGACAGGGGCCTATGAGCAGTTCTTC
j_gene: TRBJ2-1; abundance: -; d_gene: -; v_gene: TRBV29-1; CDR3aa: CSVPRLDNEQFF; CDR3nt: TGCAGCGTCCCCAGACTCGACAATGAGCAGTTCTTC
j_gene: TRBJ2-7; abundance: many; d_gene: TRBD2; v_gene: TRBV28; CDR3aa: CASSQLLLAGGYEQYF; CDR3nt: TGTGCCAGCAGCCAACTCCTACTAGCGGGGGGGTACGAGCAGTACTTC
j_gene: TRBJ2-7; abundance: -; d_gene: -; v_gene: TRBV7-2; CDR3aa: CASSFLPHEQYF; CDR3nt: TGTGCCAGCAGCTTTCTCCCCCACGAGCAGTACTTC
j_gene: TRBJ2-3; abundance: many; d_gene: -; v_gene: TRBV5-4; CDR3aa: CASSLGDSSTDTQYF; CDR3nt: TGTGCCAGCAGCTTAGGGGACTCTAGCACAGATACGCAGTATTTT
j_gene: TRBJ2-2; abundance: -; d_gene: -; v_gene: TRBV4-1; CDR3aa: CASSQGVRGVNTGELSF; CDR3nt: TGCGCCAGCAGCCAAGGGGTGCGGGGAGTCAACACCGGGGAGCTGTCTTTT
j_gene: TRBJ1-4; abundance: many; d_gene: TRBD1; v_gene: TRBV5-1; CDR3aa: CASSLDRGHEKLFF; CDR3nt: TGCGCCAGCAGCCTCGACAGGGGGCATGAAAAACTGTTTTTT
j_gene: TRBJ2-1; abundance: few; d_gene: -; v_gene: TRBV27; CDR3aa: CASSFRHNEQFF; CDR3nt: TGTGCCAGCAGTTTCCGCCACAATGAGCAGTTCTTC
j_gene: TRBJ2-7; abundance: -; d_gene: -; v_gene: TRBV6-2/TRBV6-3; CDR3aa: CASSTTGFSYEQYF; CDR3nt: TGTGCCAGCAGCACCACAGGGTTCTCCTACGAGCAGTACTTC
j_gene: TRBJ2-7; abundance: few; d_gene: -; v_gene: TRBV5-8; CDR3aa: CASSLVGPYEQYF; CDR3nt: TGTGCCAGCAGCTTGGTAGGTCCCTACGAGCAGTACTTC
j_gene: TRBJ2-7; abundance: -; d_gene: -; v_gene: TRBV3-1; CDR3aa: CASSQETAGDWYEQYF; CDR3nt: TGTGCCAGCAGCCAAGAAACGGCAGGGGATTGGTACGAGCAGTACTTC
j_gene: TRBJ2-1; abundance: many; d_gene: TRBD2; v_gene: TRBV19; CDR3aa: CASSPVAGGEQFF; CDR3nt: TGTGCCAGTAGTCCCGTAGCGGGCGGTGAGCAGTTCTTC
j_gene: TRBJ2-3; abundance: -; d_gene: -; v_gene: TRBV5-4; CDR3aa: CASTIKGVLADTQYF; CDR3nt: TGTGCCAGCACAATTAAGGGAGTGTTAGCAGATACGCAGTATTTT
j_gene: TRBJ2-2; abundance: -; d_gene: TRBD2; v_gene: TRBV6-2/TRBV6-3; CDR3aa: CASSYGPSGITGELFF; CDR3nt: TGTGCCAGCAGTTACGGCCCTAGCGGGATCACCGGGGAGCTGTTTTTT
j_gene: TRBJ1-1; abundance: many; d_gene: -; v_gene: TRBV13; CDR3aa: CASSSGHTTEAFF; CDR3nt: TGTGCCAGCAGCTCAGGACACACCACTGAAGCTTTCTTT
j_gene: TRBJ2-3; abundance: -; d_gene: TRBD1; v_gene: TRBV9; CDR3aa: CASSVGVGQVADTQYF; CDR3nt: TGTGCCAGCAGCGTAGGCGTCGGACAGGTGGCAGATACGCAGTATTTT
j_gene: TRBJ2-3; abundance: many; d_gene: -; v_gene: TRBV12-3/TRBV12-4; CDR3aa: CASSPRRRADTQYF; CDR3nt: TGTGCCAGCAGTCCCCGGCGGCGGGCAGATACGCAGTATTTT
j_gene: TRBJ2-3; abundance: -; d_gene: -; v_gene: TRBV7-9; CDR3aa: CASSHTTAKSPTDTQYF; CDR3nt: TGTGCCAGCAGCCACACAACAGCCAAAAGCCCCACAGATACGCAGTATTTT
j_gene: TRBJ1-1; abundance: -; d_gene: -; v_gene: TRBV7-9; CDR3aa: CASRGHTNTEAFF; CDR3nt: TGTGCCAGCAGGGGACACACGAACACTGAAGCTTTCTTT
j_gene: TRBJ2-1; abundance: -; d_gene: -; v_gene: TRBV7-2; CDR3aa: CASSLLGGGGYNEQFF; CDR3nt: TGTGCCAGCAGCTTATTAGGGGGGGGCGGCTACAATGAGCAGTTCTTC
j_gene: TRBJ2-1; abundance: -; d_gene: -; v_gene: TRBV6-5; CDR3aa: CASSLGFIGDEQFF; CDR3nt: TGTGCCAGCAGTCTTGGGTTTATCGGAGATGAGCAGTTCTTC
j_gene: TRBJ2-3; abundance: -; d_gene: -; v_gene: TRBV13; CDR3aa: CASSPGAMQYF; CDR3nt: TGTGCCAGCAGCCCAGGGGCGATGCAGTATTTT
j_gene: TRBJ2-7; abundance: -; d_gene: -; v_gene: TRBV2; CDR3aa: CASRESGWEQYF; CDR3nt: TGTGCCAGCAGGGAGAGCGGTTGGGAGCAGTACTTC
j_gene: TRBJ2-7; abundance: -; d_gene: TRBD1; v_gene: TRBV4-3; CDR3aa: CASSQDFRTGSPWQYF; CDR3nt: TGCGCCAGCAGCCAAGATTTTAGGACAGGATCCCCGTGGCAGTACTTC
j_gene: TRBJ1-1; abundance: -; d_gene: -; v_gene: TRBV5-4; CDR3aa: CASSSGAGSPEAFF; CDR3nt: TGTGCCAGCAGCTCTGGGGCAGGGTCCCCTGAAGCTTTCTTT
j_gene: TRBJ1-6; abundance: -; d_gene: TRBD1; v_gene: TRBV27; CDR3aa: CASSRDSNSPLHF; CDR3nt: TGTGCCAGCAGCCGGGACAGCAATTCACCCCTCCACTTT
j_gene: TRBJ2-5; abundance: many; d_gene: TRBD2; v_gene: TRBV4-3; CDR3aa: CASSQDPGTSGQETQYF; CDR3nt: TGCGCCAGCAGCCAAGATCCCGGGACTAGCGGGCAAGAGACCCAGTACTTC